The source of this T cell receptor (beta chain) is a study of CXCR3-negative and CXCR3-positive naive CD8 T cells. Germline CDR1 SGHDT, CDR2 YYEEEE. This CDR3 is 14 amino acids long. UMI-labeled 5' RACE TRB cDNA libraries were prepared from the cells. Following a re-call of the 5' RACE reads, TCRdb has one entry per CDR3 protein and lacks DNA. The listing contains more than 65,000 distinct CDR3 sequences. The TCR comes from a human donor in good health. Some clones in this sample may be carry-over from other donors' samples. The specimen sequenced was naive CXCR3- CD8+ T cells from blood. The subset denotes: CD45RO-CCR7+CD27+CD95- naive CD8+ T cells lacking CXCR3 (TNR3-). This chain uses TRBV5-6 with TRBJ2-2; no DNA is available, so the TRBD1 call from TCRdb remains unchecked. CDR3 residues: CASSLGGQTGELFF.